These 19 T cell receptor beta chains were all obtained from the same sample, sequenced in a study of T cells in Graves' hyperthyroidism and ophthalmopathy. What was amplified from RNA transcripts were TCR beta CDR3 regions. The HTBI set primed first-round TCR CDR3 RT-PCR. TCRdb recomputed calls from the multiplex PCR reads with MiXCR, one row per CDR3 protein. The sample includes 400,000 to 500,000 distinct CDR3 sequences, approximately 14% of them seen just once. The sample consisted of blood. The receptors here all came from a young man with Graves' ophthalmopathy.

This clonotype was seen a handful of times. The J gene is TRBJ1-4, the V gene TRBV30, with a possible D match to TRBD1 (5 bases). Germline CDR1 is GTSNPN and CDR2 is SVGIG (reference sequence). V was shortened by 1 base and J by 1 base, with 7 bases between the two germline ends. This CDR3 comprises 14 residues. The DNA for the CDR3 is TGTGCCTGGAGTGGGGGGGGAACTAATGAAAAACTGTTTTTT. Translating gives CAWSGGGTNEKLFF.

This clonotype was recorded once. The chain employs TRBV20-1 and TRBJ1-5, with 7 bases identical to TRBD1. CDR3 length equals 14 residues. Losses at the gene ends were 5 bases for V and 6 bases for J; bases not matched to a gene: 10. Germline CDR1 reads DFQATT; CDR2 reads SNEGSKA (reference sequence). CDR3 bases: TGCAGTGCTCGCCGCTGGGGACAGACTCAGCCCCAGCATTTT. This codes for CSARRWGQTQPQHF.

Ten or more counts support this clonotype. An end of the junction does not agree with germline; a read error may underlie this. This chain joins TRBV5-1 and TRBJ2-1; either TRBD1 or TRBD2 may fit D (5 bases each). In germline, CDR1 is SGHRS, CDR2 YFSETQ. This CDR3 is built from 13 residues. This CDR3 reads CASNLGVEDEQFF. The CDR3 nucleotides are TGCGCCAGCAACTTGGGGGTGGAGGATGAGCAGTTCTTC.

This clonotype occurred a few times. The J gene is TRBJ2-3, the V gene TRBV4-2, with D unclear. This CDR3 spans 13 amino acids. Germline V gene lookup returns CDR1 LGHNA and CDR2 YNFKEQ. Trimming stripped 0 bases from V and 8 bases from J, with 9 bases between. Here the CDR3 DNA reads TGTGCCAGCAGCCAAGAACTGGGTAGTACGCAGTATTTT. This translates into CASSQELGSTQYF.

This CDR3 reads CASSLKGGTGAPHEQFF. The CDR3 nucleotides read TGCGCCAGCAGCCTGAAAGGTGGGACAGGGGCCCCCCACGAGCAGTTCTTC. This chain uses TRBV5-1 with TRBJ2-1; TRBD1 agrees at 10 bases. Trimming removed 4 bases from V and 10 bases from J; junction bases left unmatched: 17. CDR3 length equals 17 residues. Per the germline V gene, CDR1 is SGHRS and CDR2 is YFSETQ.

The rearrangement links TRBV7-2 to TRBJ2-1; 10 nucleotides agree with TRBD1. Germline V gene lookup returns CDR1 SGHTA and CDR2 FQGNSA. V dropped 3 bases and J dropped 0; count of bases not matched to a gene: 2. This CDR3 has 16 residues. CDR3 in DNA: TGTGCCAGCAGCTTTCGGACAGGGGGCTCCTACAATGAGCAGTTCTTC. It yields the protein CASSFRTGGSYNEQFF.

This clonotype was picked up many times. The chain joins TRBV2 to TRBJ2-1; a possible D gene is TRBD2 (5 bases). This CDR3 spans 14 amino acids. Germline loops: CDR1 SNHLY, CDR2 FYNNEI. Trimming took off 6 bases at V and 1 base at J, with 10 bases between the two ends. CDR3 loop: CASSGEASYNEQFF. The CDR3 bases are TGTGCCAGCAGCGGGGAAGCATCCTACAATGAGCAGTTCTTC.

This clonotype was counted ten times or more. CDR3 amino acids: CASSWGGGQNEQFF. The DNA of the CDR3 is TGTGCCAGCAGCTGGGGCGGGGGGCAAAATGAGCAGTTCTTC. V gene TRBV7-6 combines with J gene TRBJ2-1; 8 nucleotides agree with TRBD2. This CDR3 region has 14 residues. Germline CDR1 reads SGHVS; CDR2 reads FNYEAQ. With 4 bases clipped from V and 7 bases from J, the junction kept 6 bases outside the gene matches.

This clonotype was seen at least ten times. This chain joins TRBV30 and TRBJ1-5; D is unclear. The length of the CDR3 is 13 residues. Germline-derived CDR1 and CDR2 are GTSNPN and SVGIG (reference sequence). V lost 2 bases and J lost 3, with 8 bases in between. In DNA, the CDR3 is TGTGCCTGGAGTCGGGCACCCAATCAGCCCCAGCATTTT. This encodes CAWSRAPNQPQHF.

This clonotype has just a few counts. The chain is built from TRBV5-1 and TRBJ1-2; D is possibly TRBD1 (5 bases). V gave up 3 bases and J gave up 0 bases, with 9 bases separating them. Per germline, CDR1 SGHRS and CDR2 YFSETQ. The CDR3 consists of 14 residues. CDR3 loop: CASSYRQSNYGYTF. The CDR3 DNA is TGCGCCAGCAGCTATAGACAGTCTAACTATGGCTACACCTTC. Drawing the rest from reference TRBV5-1 and TRBJ1-2, the complete variable domain is KAGVTQTPRYLIKTRGQQVTLSCSPISGHRSVSWYQQTPGQGLQFLFEYFSETQRNKGNFPGRFSGRQFSNSRSEMNVSTLELGDSALYLCASSYRQSNYGYTFGSGTRLTVV.

This clonotype was picked up many times. The CDR3 reads CASSRGGDLNTEAFF. The CDR3 region has the DNA TGTGCCAGCAGCCGCGGAGGGGATCTGAACACTGAAGCTTTCTTT. The chain couples TRBV7-2 to TRBJ1-1; D is perhaps TRBD1 (5 bases). Trimming stripped 5 bases from V and 0 bases from J, with 13 bases between. This CDR3 region has 15 residues. Germline CDR1 SGHTA, CDR2 FQGNSA.

This clonotype was found many times. The chain employs TRBV19 and TRBJ2-3; no firm D call. Germline V gene sequence: CDR1 LNHDA, CDR2 SQIVND (reference sequence). The CDR3 extends over 14 amino acids. V was clipped by 6 bases and J by 2 bases, with 12 bases between them. DNA for the CDR3: TGTGCCAGTAGGACCAACGACCCCACAGATACGCAGTATTTT. Translating gives CASRTNDPTDTQYF.

There are many counts of this clonotype. The genes are TRBV2 and TRBJ2-7; unclear D gene. In germline, CDR1 is SNHLY, CDR2 FYNNEI. This CDR3 spans 11 amino acids. The ends were cut back, 8 bases at V and 3 bases at J, with 8 bases in the middle. The CDR3 nucleotides are TGTGCCAGCTGGTCTCTCTACGAGCAGTACTTC. Translated, it gives CASWSLYEQYF.

There are a few counts of this clonotype. The chain joins TRBV20-1 to TRBJ2-5; the D is unclear. V lost 0 bases and J 3 bases, leaving 14 bases between the germline ends. This CDR3 is built from 15 residues. The V gene's germline CDR1 is DFQATT and CDR2 SNEGSKA (reference sequence). The chain's CDR3 is CSARDWAVHKETQYF. The DNA of the CDR3 is TGCAGTGCTAGAGATTGGGCAGTCCATAAAGAGACCCAGTACTTC.

This clonotype was observed a few times. V and J are TRBV2 and TRBJ2-4; a weak D match, TRBD1 (5 bases). Trimming cost V 2 bases and J 8 bases, with 16 bases left between them. The CDR3 loop spans 15 amino acids. Germline V lookup: CDR1 SNHLY, CDR2 FYNNEI. CDR3 sequence: CASSEKGPRTDIQYF. The CDR3 coding sequence is TGTGCCAGCAGTGAAAAGGGGCCGCGGACGGACATTCAGTACTTC.

This clonotype occurred many times. The rearrangement joins TRBV6-1 to TRBJ2-5; unclear D gene. Germline V lookup: CDR1 MNHNS, CDR2 SASEGT. The CDR3 consists of 14 residues. V dropped 2 bases and J dropped 3 bases, with 10 bases sitting between them. In nucleotides, the CDR3 is TGTGCCAGCAGTGAAACGAGCCGGAAAGAGACCCAGTACTTC. Translation: CASSETSRKETQYF.

This clonotype was observed many times. The V and J genes are TRBV30 and TRBJ1-6; D unclear. V was cut by 2 bases and J by 8 bases, with 22 bases left in between. The CDR3 totals 17 residues. The germline V gene encodes CDR1 GTSNPN and CDR2 SVGIG (reference sequence). CDR3 sequence reads: CAWSRKPLWGRDSPLHF. CDR3 bases: TGTGCCTGGAGTCGTAAACCTCTTTGGGGTCGGGATTCACCCCTCCACTTT.

This clonotype has ten or more counts. This chain connects TRBV6-1 to TRBJ2-7; 7 bases map to TRBD1. V was pared by 9 bases and J by 1 base, with 12 bases of the junction left unmatched. Germline V lookup: CDR1 MNHNS, CDR2 SASEGT. The CDR3 totals 15 residues. DNA for the CDR3: TGTGCCAGTCGAAACCGGGACAGTGCTTCCTACGAGCAGTACTTC. Translated, it gives CASRNRDSASYEQYF.

This clonotype was counted ten times or more. The genes are TRBV7-9 and TRBJ1-1; D is unresolved. V lost 5 bases and J lost 4, with 14 bases in between. CDR3 size: 14 residues. Germline loops: CDR1 SEHNR, CDR2 FQNEAQ (reference sequence). For the CDR3, the DNA is TGTGCCAGCAGCCAAGGCCTATTGCCCACTGAAGCTTTCTTT. Residues: CASSQGLLPTEAFF.